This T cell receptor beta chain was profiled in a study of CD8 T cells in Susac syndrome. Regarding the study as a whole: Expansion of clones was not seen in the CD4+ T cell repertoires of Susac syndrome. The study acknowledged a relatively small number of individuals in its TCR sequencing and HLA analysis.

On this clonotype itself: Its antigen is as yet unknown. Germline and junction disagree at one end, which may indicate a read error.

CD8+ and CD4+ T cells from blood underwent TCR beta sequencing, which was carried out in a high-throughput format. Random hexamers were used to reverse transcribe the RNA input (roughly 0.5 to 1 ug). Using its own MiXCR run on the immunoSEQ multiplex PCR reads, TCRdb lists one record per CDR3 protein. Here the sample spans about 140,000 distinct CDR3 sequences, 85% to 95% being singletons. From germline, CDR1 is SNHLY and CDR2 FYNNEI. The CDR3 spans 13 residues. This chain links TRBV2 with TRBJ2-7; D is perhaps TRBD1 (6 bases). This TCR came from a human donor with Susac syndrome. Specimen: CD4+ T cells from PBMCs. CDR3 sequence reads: CASSDYRAYGQYF. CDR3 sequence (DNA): TGTGCCAGCAGTGATTACAGGGCGTACGGGCAGTACTTC.